What follows are 9 T cell receptor beta chains derived from one specimen sequenced in a study of blood T cell repertoires in COVID-19 (dated by TCRdb to about 2020). Library creation used the immunoSEQ multiplex PCR assay. What TCRdb holds here is the immuneACCESS table cut down to in-frame rearrangements. Part of the clones is not present; checked against another copy, under half of the missing clones reflect an unresolved V gene, and the others are unexplained. This sample holds around 140,000 clones; roughly 86% were observed only once. The top ten clones comprise less than 2% of the sample. Sequenced sample: peripheral blood. The origin of the receptors is a man in his 70s with acute or convalescent COVID-19.

The chain employs TRBV27 and TRBJ2-2; 16 positions agree with TRBD2. Germline V gene lookup returns CDR1 MNHEY and CDR2 SMNVEV (reference sequence). The CDR3 spans 20 residues. Trimming removed 6 bases from V and 6 bases from J; junction bases left unmatched: 16. Here the CDR3 DNA reads TGTGCCAGCAGGCAGGGACCACCGGGACTAGCGGGGGGGCCCGCCGGGGAGCTGTTTTTT. Its translation: CASRQGPPGLAGGPAGELFF.

The chain couples TRBV6-2 or TRBV6-3 to TRBJ1-1; tentatively, D is TRBD1 (5 bases). Germline lookup yields CDR1 MNHEY and CDR2 SVGEGT. Trimming cost V 6 bases and J 1 base, with 9 bases left between them. The CDR3 extends over 13 amino acids. Here the CDR3 reads CASSRDWNTEAFF. DNA of the CDR3: TGTGCCAGCAGCCGGGACTGGAACACTGAAGCTTTCTTT.

In DNA, the CDR3 is TGTGCCAGTAGTATCGGAACAGGGACGACTGGAAACACCATATATTTT. As protein: CASSIGTGTTGNTIYF. This chain joins TRBV19 and TRBJ1-3, with D possibly matching TRBD1 (6 bases). V lost 3 bases, J lost 2 bases, and 14 bases lay in between. The CDR3 contains 16 residues. CDR1 and CDR2 from the germline V gene are LNHDA and SQIVND (reference sequence).

This clone turned up a few times. The gene calls are TRBV9 and TRBJ1-1; a weak D match, TRBD1 (6 bases). This CDR3 is 12 amino acids long. The V gene's germline CDR1 is SGDLS and CDR2 YYNGEE. Trimming removed 2 bases from V and 7 bases from J, with 9 bases in between. This chain's CDR3 is CASSVGASEAFF. CDR3 in DNA: TGTGCCAGCAGCGTGGGGGCCAGTGAAGCTTTCTTT. The full variable domain, in which reference TRBV9 and TRBJ1-1 provide the parts outside the CDR3, is DSGVTQTPKHLITATGQRVTLRCSPRSGDLSVYWYQQSLDQGLQFLIQYYNGEERAKGNILERFSAQQFPDLHSELNLSSLELGDSALYFCASSVGASEAFFGQGTRLTVV.

This rearrangement joins TRBV27 to TRBJ2-6, with 8 bases aligning to TRBD1. CDR3 length: 24 residues. The germline V gene encodes CDR1 MNHEY and CDR2 SMNVEV (reference sequence). The ends lost 3 bases at V and 0 bases at J; junction bases unmatched: 25. CDR3 in amino acids: CASSFSLQGRNRDRPYSGANVLTF. The CDR3 bases are TGTGCCAGCAGTTTTTCTCTGCAGGGCCGAAACCGGGACAGGCCATACTCTGGGGCCAACGTCCTGACTTTC.

The count of this clone is one. The CDR3 protein is CASSHGTGRTEAFF. The CDR3 DNA follows: TGTGCCAGCAGCCACGGGACAGGGCGGACTGAAGCTTTCTTT. The chain uses TRBV3-1 (or the pseudogene TRBV3-2) and TRBJ1-1, with TRBD1 identical over 9 bases. The CDR3 has 14 amino acids. From germline, CDR1 is LGHDT and CDR2 YNNKEL (reference sequence). After removal of 3 bases from V and 5 bases from J, the junction contained 4 bases not matched to a gene.

The chain combines TRBV3-1 (or the pseudogene TRBV3-2) with TRBJ1-2; tentatively, D is TRBD1 (5 bases). Between the trimmed V and J ends, which lost 0 bases and 0 bases, there was a span of 8 bases. The germline CDR1 and CDR2 sequences are LGHDT and YNNKEL (reference sequence). The CDR3 extends over 15 amino acids. The DNA for the CDR3 is TGTGCCAGCAGCCAAGATCTGACAGCTAACTATGGCTACACCTTC. Translation: CASSQDLTANYGYTF.

This chain joins TRBV15 and TRBJ1-5, with D hard to call. The germline V and J ends were trimmed by 3 bases and 2 bases, with 14 bases remaining between them. The CDR3 spans 16 residues. Per the germline V gene, CDR1 is LNHNV and CDR2 is YYDKDF (reference sequence). CDR3 region: CATSSWEGSGNQPQHF. The CDR3 DNA sequence: TGTGCCACCAGCAGTTGGGAAGGGAGTGGCAATCAGCCCCAGCATTTT.

The chain combines TRBV2 with TRBJ1-4; maybe TRBD1 (6 bases). The CDR3 loop spans 16 amino acids. Looked up from germline, CDR1 is SNHLY and CDR2 is FYNNEI. V was shortened by 6 bases and J by 0 bases, with 14 bases between the two germline ends. In DNA form, the CDR3 reads TGTGCCAGCAGCCCGACAGGCGTTGCAACTAATGAAAAACTGTTTTTT. It encodes CASSPTGVATNEKLFF.